This T cell receptor (beta chain) was captured in a study of T cell responses to AZD1222 COVID-19 vaccine. Study as a whole: Pooled in the analysis were second doses at about 4 or about 12 weeks.

Germline CDR1 is MNHEY and CDR2 is SVGEGT. Trimming shortened V by 3 bases and J by 6 bases, and 12 bases separated the two germline ends. This CDR3 has 14 amino acids. With respect to this clone: Its antigen is not identified.

Data came from immunoSEQ multiplex PCR; TCRdb stores just in-frame clones and leaves some out. The table lists 170,000 or so clones, more than 85% of them singletons. The study's findings and limits: Vaccine-associated CD4 TCRs spanned spike, dominant at 160-218 and 743-854. Females outnumbered males among donors, who were mostly white British; clonal diversity was possibly underestimated. All repertoire sampling was performed exclusively after the peak T cell response.

This rearrangement joins TRBV6-2 or TRBV6-3 to TRBJ1-5; D is ambiguous. Specimen: peripheral blood, collected on day 0 of AZD1222 vaccination. This clonotype originated in an adult in good health. CDR3 region: CASSYLWVRQPQHF. The CDR3 DNA follows: TGTGCCAGCAGTTATCTGTGGGTCCGTCAGCCCCAGCATTTT.